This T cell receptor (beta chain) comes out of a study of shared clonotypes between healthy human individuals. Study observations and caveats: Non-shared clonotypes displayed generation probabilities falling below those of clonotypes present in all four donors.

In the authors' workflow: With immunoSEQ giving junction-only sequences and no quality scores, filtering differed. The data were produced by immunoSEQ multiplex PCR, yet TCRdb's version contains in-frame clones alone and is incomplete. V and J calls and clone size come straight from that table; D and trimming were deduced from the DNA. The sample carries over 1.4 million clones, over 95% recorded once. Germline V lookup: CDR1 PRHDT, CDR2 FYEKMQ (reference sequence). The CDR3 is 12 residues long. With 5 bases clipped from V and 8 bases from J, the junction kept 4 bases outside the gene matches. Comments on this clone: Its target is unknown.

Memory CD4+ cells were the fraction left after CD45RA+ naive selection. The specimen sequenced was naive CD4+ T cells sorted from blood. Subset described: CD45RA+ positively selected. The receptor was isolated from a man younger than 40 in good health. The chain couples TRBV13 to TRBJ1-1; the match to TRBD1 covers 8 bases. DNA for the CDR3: TGTGCCAGCAGCGTTCGGACAGGGGAAGCTTTCTTT. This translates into CASSVRTGEAFF.